What follows are 25 T cell receptor beta chains derived from one specimen sequenced in a study of patients and donors after allogeneic stem cell transplantation. TCRdb reanalysed the RT-PCR reads using MiXCR and keeps one entry per CDR3 protein. The data contain tens of thousands of distinct CDR3 sequences, about 48% of them singletons. The sample consisted of blood, either unsorted or a sorted T cell fraction (not recorded which). These receptors originate from a human donor who was either an allogeneic HSCT recipient or a stem cell or donor lymphocyte infusion donor (not recorded which). It is not recorded whose cells these are; they may come from a transplant donor.

The J gene is TRBJ2-7, the V gene TRBV6-5; weak D call: TRBD1 (6 bases). Germline V CDR1 and CDR2: MNHEY, SVGAGI. This CDR3 has 15 residues. The V end lost 2 bases, the J end lost 4 bases, and 15 bases lay between the germline ends. The CDR3 is CASSYVGGRGYEQYF. CDR3 coding DNA: TGTGCCAGCAGTTACGTTGGGGGCCGTGGATACGAGCAGTACTTC.

The rearrangement joins TRBV28 to TRBJ2-7; a possible D gene is TRBD2 (6 bases). This CDR3 has 16 residues. The germline gives CDR1 MDHEN, CDR2 SYDVKM. V was shortened by 8 bases and J by 2 bases, with 22 bases between the two germline ends. The CDR3 is CASLDRKGLAAYEQYF. The CDR3 DNA is TGTGCCAGCCTCGATAGAAAGGGACTGGCCGCCTACGAGCAGTACTTC.

The chain couples TRBV20-1 to TRBJ2-1; D might be TRBD2 (6 bases). From germline, CDR1 is DFQATT and CDR2 SNEGSKA (reference sequence). With 6 bases removed from V and 2 bases from J, the gap between germline ends came to 17 bases. The CDR3 has 15 amino acids. The CDR3 region is CSAEWTTNPYNEQFF. The CDR3 region has the DNA TGCAGTGCGGAATGGACTACCAACCCCTACAATGAGCAGTTCTTC.

The chain uses TRBV24-1 and TRBJ2-1; TRBD2 matches 13 bases. The CDR3 totals 16 residues. V dropped 3 bases and J dropped 3; count of bases not matched to a gene: 1. Germline V gene lookup returns CDR1 KGHDR and CDR2 SFDVKD. The DNA of the CDR3 is TGTGCCACCAGTGATGGGACTAGCGGGATCTACAATGAGCAGTTCTTC. Amino acids: CATSDGTSGIYNEQFF.

V is TRBV27 and J is TRBJ2-7; D call uncertain. Per the germline V gene, CDR1 is MNHEY and CDR2 is SMNVEV (reference sequence). V lost 2 bases and J lost 6, with 26 bases in between. The CDR3 contains 18 residues. For the CDR3, the DNA is TGTGCCAGCAGTTTACACGGCACTTATCTGGGAAGATCTGGCGAGCAGTACTTC. This gives the protein CASSLHGTYLGRSGEQYF.

The chain carries TRBV5-1 and TRBJ1-6; 9 bases align to TRBD1. Germline V gene lookup returns CDR1 SGHRS and CDR2 YFSETQ. Trimming cost V 4 bases and J 0 bases; bases outside gene matches: 2. The CDR3 sequence is 16 residues long. The CDR3 is CASSIQGASYNSPLHF. The CDR3 region has the DNA TGCGCCAGCAGCATACAGGGGGCCTCCTATAATTCACCCCTCCACTTT.

This clonotype was seen more than once but under ten times. The chain couples TRBV27 to TRBJ1-6; 7 positions agree with TRBD1. The CDR3 is 15 residues long. Unmatched junction bases numbered 3, after V lost 3 bases and J lost 4 bases. Germline-derived CDR1 and CDR2 are MNHEY and SMNVEV (reference sequence). The CDR3 is CASSLAGQYNSPLHF. The CDR3 nucleotides are TGTGCCAGCAGTTTGGCGGGACAGTATAATTCACCCCTCCACTTT.

This chain uses TRBV6-9 with TRBJ1-1; D call uncertain. The CDR3 has 9 amino acids. In germline, CDR1 is MNHGY, CDR2 SVAAGI. Trimming removed 10 bases at V and 2 bases at J, with 2 bases between. CDR3 nucleotides: TGTGCCACCAACACTGAAGCTTTCTTT. Translation gives CATNTEAFF.

This chain joins TRBV28 and TRBJ2-1; a possible D gene is TRBD2 (5 bases). V lost 2 bases and J lost 1, with 18 bases in between. The CDR3 consists of 18 residues. The germline V gene has CDR1 MDHEN and CDR2 SYDVKM. CDR3 bases: TGTGCCAGCAGTTTAGCCACTAACCTCCGGGGATCCTACAATGAGCAGTTCTTC. Protein product: CASSLATNLRGSYNEQFF.

This chain joins TRBV2 and TRBJ2-1; no clear D gene. Germline lookup yields CDR1 SNHLY and CDR2 FYNNEI. The length of the CDR3 is 13 residues. Trimming stripped 6 bases from V and 8 bases from J, with 14 bases between. CDR3 DNA: TGTGCCAGCAGCCTGAGGCCAGATCATGAGCAGTTCTTC. It is translated as CASSLRPDHEQFF.

The genes are TRBV12-3 or TRBV12-4 and TRBJ1-2; TRBD1 is a possible D gene (5 bases). The CDR3 is 15 amino acids. The ends were cut back, 3 bases at V and 5 bases at J, with 16 bases in the middle. CDR3 sequence: CASSFRGARGYGYTF. The DNA for the CDR3 is TGTGCCAGCAGTTTCCGAGGGGCCCGGGGGTATGGCTACACCTTC.

This clonotype was seen a handful of times. CDR3 sequence: CASSYAAGNQPQHF. The CDR3 nucleotides are TGTGCCAGCAGTTACGCGGCTGGCAATCAGCCCCAGCATTTT. The chain uses TRBV6-5 and TRBJ1-5; D ambiguous. Trimming removed 2 bases at V and 2 bases at J, with 7 bases between. Per the germline V gene, CDR1 is MNHEY and CDR2 is SVGAGI. CDR3 size: 14 residues.

The chain couples TRBV6-5 to TRBJ1-6; 7 bases are a match to TRBD1. The CDR3 has 13 residues. J gave up 7 bases and V 7 bases, and 4 bases lay outside the gene matches. Germline V gives CDR1 MNHEY, CDR2 SVGAGI. For the CDR3, the DNA is TGTGCCAGCAAGGGGACAGTCAATTCACCCCTCCACTTT. Encoded protein: CASKGTVNSPLHF.

The rearrangement joins TRBV7-6 to TRBJ1-1; D not resolved. The CDR3 has 12 residues. Germline V lookup: CDR1 SGHVS, CDR2 FNYEAQ. The V end was cut by 5 bases, the J end by 0 bases, with 4 bases between. The CDR3 region is CASSRLNTEAFF. The CDR3 coding sequence is TGTGCCAGCAGCCGCTTGAACACTGAAGCTTTCTTT.

This sequence joins TRBV29-1 and TRBJ1-5, with D unresolved. Germline CDR1 SQVTM, CDR2 ANQGSEA. There are 14 residues in the CDR3. The V end was cut by 6 bases, the J end by 6 bases, with 18 bases between. CDR3 sequence reads: CSVATEVGSQPQHF. CDR3 DNA sequence: TGCAGCGTCGCCACCGAGGTAGGAAGTCAGCCCCAGCATTTT.

The chain employs TRBV12-3 or TRBV12-4 and TRBJ1-1; TRBD1 matches 7 bases. Trimming cost V 6 bases and J 10 bases; bases outside gene matches: 8. This CDR3 comprises 12 residues. CDR3 sequence reads: CASSPYRGRAFF. The CDR3 DNA is TGTGCCAGCAGCCCCTACAGGGGACGAGCTTTCTTT.

J is TRBJ1-2 and V is TRBV5-1, with no clear D. CDR3 size: 14 residues. V lost 0 bases to trimming and J lost 2 bases, with 8 bases between them. From germline, CDR1 is SGHRS and CDR2 YFSETQ. The CDR3 DNA is TGCGCCAGCAGCTTGGGATCGGAGAACTATGGCTACACCTTC. It yields the protein CASSLGSENYGYTF. Combining the CDR3 with reference TRBV5-1 and TRBJ1-2 gives the whole variable domain KAGVTQTPRYLIKTRGQQVTLSCSPISGHRSVSWYQQTPGQGLQFLFEYFSETQRNKGNFPGRFSGRQFSNSRSEMNVSTLELGDSALYLCASSLGSENYGYTFGSGTRLTVV.

This chain joins TRBV7-9 and TRBJ1-2, with D uncertain. Germline CDR1 SEHNR, CDR2 FQNEAQ (reference sequence). The CDR3 consists of 13 residues. Trimming removed 0 bases at V and 2 bases at J, with 4 bases between. CDR3 amino acids: CASSLAVNYGYTF. DNA of the CDR3: TGTGCCAGCAGCTTAGCAGTGAACTATGGCTACACCTTC.

The chain combines TRBV20-1 with TRBJ2-5; D uncertain. Germline values: CDR1 DFQATT, CDR2 SNEGSKA (reference sequence). CDR3 length equals 15 residues. The ends were cut back, 1 base at V and 5 bases at J, with 17 bases in the middle. The CDR3, as DNA: TGCAGTGCTAGAGCGGAATTTCAGGCCAGTGAGACCCAGTACTTC. Protein sequence: CSARAEFQASETQYF.

The V gene is TRBV4-3, the J gene TRBJ2-7; unclear D gene. Looked up from germline, CDR1 is LGHNA and CDR2 is YSLEER. Trimming stripped 0 bases from V and 1 base from J, with 7 bases between. There are 14 residues in the CDR3. The CDR3 nucleotides are TGCGCCAGCAGCCAAGATCTCGATTCCTACGAGCAGTACTTC. Protein product: CASSQDLDSYEQYF.

CDR3 nucleotide sequence: TGTGCCAGCAGTCTAACAACCGGGACAGGGTTCAATCAGCCCCAGCATTTT. Translating gives CASSLTTGTGFNQPQHF. This chain connects TRBV27 to TRBJ1-5; 9 nucleotides match TRBD1. J lost 3 bases, V lost 5 bases, and 11 bases had no gene match. This CDR3 spans 17 amino acids. The germline CDR1 and CDR2 sequences are MNHEY and SMNVEV (reference sequence).

The chain couples TRBV28 to TRBJ2-1; D is unresolved. Trimming removed 7 bases from V and 5 bases from J, with 12 bases in between. This CDR3 contains 13 residues. Germline CDR1 and CDR2: MDHEN and SYDVKM. The CDR3 sequence is CASTNYVNNEQFF. The CDR3 DNA follows: TGTGCCAGCACCAACTATGTTAACAATGAGCAGTTCTTC.

The genes are TRBV29-1 and TRBJ2-3; no clear D gene. The ends were cut back, 7 bases at V and 6 bases at J, with 8 bases in the middle. This CDR3 has 10 amino acids. CDR1 and CDR2 (germline): SQVTM, ANQGSEA. CDR3 bases: TGCAGCGCTAGAGTGGATACGCAGTATTTT. Amino acid sequence: CSARVDTQYF.

This chain uses TRBV3-1 with TRBJ2-3; a possible D gene is TRBD2 (6 bases). The CDR3 runs 17 residues. CDR1 and CDR2 (germline): LGHDT, YNNKEL (reference sequence). V dropped 5 bases and J dropped 4 bases, with 22 bases sitting between them. The CDR3 loop is CASSGKWGLPGPDTQYF. In DNA form, the CDR3 reads TGTGCCAGCAGCGGTAAATGGGGACTCCCAGGCCCAGATACGCAGTATTTT.

V and J are TRBV10-3 and TRBJ2-2; 8 positions match TRBD2. Germline CDR1 and CDR2: ENHRY and SYGVKD. The CDR3 is 17 residues long. The junction had 15 bases not matched to a gene; V was cut back by 8 bases and J by 4 bases. CDR3 amino acids: CAIGQNQASGRTGELFF. CDR3 bases: TGTGCCATCGGTCAAAACCAGGCTAGCGGGCGCACCGGGGAGCTGTTTTTT.